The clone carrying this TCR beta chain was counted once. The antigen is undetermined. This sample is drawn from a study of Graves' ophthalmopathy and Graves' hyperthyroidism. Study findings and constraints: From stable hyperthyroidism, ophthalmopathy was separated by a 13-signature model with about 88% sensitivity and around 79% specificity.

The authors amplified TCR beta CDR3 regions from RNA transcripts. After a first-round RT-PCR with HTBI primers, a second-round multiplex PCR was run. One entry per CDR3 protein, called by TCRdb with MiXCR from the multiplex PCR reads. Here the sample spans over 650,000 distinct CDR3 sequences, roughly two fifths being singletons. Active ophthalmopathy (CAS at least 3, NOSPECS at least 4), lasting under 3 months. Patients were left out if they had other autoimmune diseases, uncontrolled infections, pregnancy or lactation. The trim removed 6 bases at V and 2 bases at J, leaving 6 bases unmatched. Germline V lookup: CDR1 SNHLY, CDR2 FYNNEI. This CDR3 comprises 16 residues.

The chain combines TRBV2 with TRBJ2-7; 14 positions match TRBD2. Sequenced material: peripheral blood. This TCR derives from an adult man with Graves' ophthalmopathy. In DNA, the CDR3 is TGTGCCAGCAGCGGGACTAGCGGGAGTGGCCCCTACGAGCAGTACTTC. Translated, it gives CASSGTSGSGPYEQYF. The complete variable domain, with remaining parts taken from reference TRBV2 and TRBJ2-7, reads EPEVTQTPSHQVTQMGQEVILRCVPISNHLYFYWYRQILGQKVEFLVSFYNNEISEKSEIFDDQFSVERPDGSNFTLKIRSTKLEDSAMYFCASSGTSGSGPYEQYFGPGTRLTVT.